These T cell receptor beta chains were read from a single sample in a study of blood T cells in healthy people across ages. TCRdb reprocessed the 5' RACE reads via MiXCR and lists one record per CDR3 protein. The repertoire has almost 300,000 distinct CDR3 sequences, roughly a quarter of them found once; the top ten carry 29%. Input material: blood. The receptors were sampled from a woman in her 70s in good health. The CDR3 runs from the conserved cysteine through the conserved F or W. A D gene is named only where the DNA matches it firmly. The size field is filled for only some rows; it gives once, few, many or a size class.

V	D	J	size	CDR3	DNA
TRBV20-1	-	TRBJ2-1	few	CSARGQGREELYNEQFF	TGCAGTGCTAGAGGACAGGGGCGGGAGGAACTATACAACGAGCAGTTCTTC
TRBV5-1	-	TRBJ2-5	-	CASSLSGMRETQYF	TGCGCCAGCAGCCTATCCGGGATGAGAGAGACCCAGTACTTC
TRBV4-1	-	TRBJ2-7	-	CASSQDLRAAYEQYF	TGCGCCAGCAGCCAAGATCTACGGGCAGCGTACGAGCAGTACTTC
TRBV15	-	TRBJ1-5	many	CATSSGLQFGEYSNQPQHF	TGTGCCACCAGCAGCGGATTGCAGTTCGGAGAGTATAGCAATCAGCCCCAGCATTTT
TRBV6-5	TRBD2	TRBJ2-1	once	CASSYRVAGGLGNEQFF	TGTGCCAGCAGTTACAGGGTAGCGGGAGGGCTGGGGAATGAGCAGTTCTTC
TRBV7-8	-	TRBJ1-1	few	CASVRSDKMNTEAFF	TGTGCCAGCGTCAGAAGCGACAAAATGAACACTGAAGCTTTCTTT
TRBV5-1	TRBD2	TRBJ2-1	-	CASSRELAGNNEQFF	TGCGCCAGCAGCCGGGAACTAGCGGGTAACAATGAGCAGTTCTTC
TRBV19	-	TRBJ2-6	few	CASSIVGRSSGANVLTF	TGTGCCAGTAGTATAGTGGGCCGCAGCTCTGGGGCCAACGTCCTGACTTTC
TRBV6-6	TRBD2	TRBJ2-1	-	CASTEAGGPNNEQFF	TGTGCCAGCACCGAAGCGGGAGGGCCGAACAATGAGCAGTTCTTC
TRBV25-1	-	TRBJ1-1	few	CASSDGGSNTEAFF	TGTGCCAGCAGTGACGGGGGGTCGAACACTGAAGCTTTCTTT
TRBV6-1	-	TRBJ1-3	few	CASRAPPGLDPAGYTIYF	TGTGCCAGCAGAGCGCCCCCGGGACTCGACCCGGCGGGATACACCATATATTTT
TRBV29-1	-	TRBJ2-5	-	CSVEDLEGLGETQYF	TGCAGCGTTGAAGATCTTGAGGGGTTAGGGGAGACCCAGTACTTC
TRBV20-1	TRBD1	TRBJ1-2	-	CSARDKGASYGYTF	TGCAGTGCTAGAGATAAGGGGGCATCTTATGGCTACACCTTC
TRBV12-3/TRBV12-4	-	TRBJ2-5	-	CASSYTGTETQYF	TGTGCCAGCAGTTATACCGGGACGGAGACCCAGTACTTC
TRBV7-2	TRBD2	TRBJ2-3	-	CASSSGLAGRSTDTQYF	TGTGCCAGCAGCTCCGGACTAGCGGGGAGAAGCACAGATACGCAGTATTTT
TRBV7-2	-	TRBJ1-2	-	CASSPLNRGEGYTF	TGTGCCAGCAGTCCCCTTAACAGAGGTGAAGGCTACACCTTC
TRBV5-1	TRBD2	TRBJ2-3	few	CASSLAKKAGALTDTQYF	TGCGCCAGCAGCTTGGCCAAGAAAGCGGGAGCCCTCACAGATACGCAGTATTTT
TRBV6-2/TRBV6-3	-	TRBJ2-5	few	CASSGHGEWEQYF	TGTGCCAGCAGCGGACACGGAGAGTGGGAGCAGTACTTC
TRBV20-1	-	TRBJ2-5	-	CSATGRQETQYF	TGCAGTGCTACGGGGAGGCAAGAGACCCAGTACTTC
TRBV12-3/TRBV12-4	TRBD2	TRBJ2-2	-	CASTSGQDGGGELFF	TGTGCCAGCACTAGCGGGCAGGACGGTGGCGGGGAGCTGTTTTTT
TRBV25-1	-	TRBJ1-4	-	CASSARQSNEKLFF	TGTGCCAGCAGTGCCCGACAGTCTAATGAAAAACTGTTTTTT
TRBV20-1	TRBD1	TRBJ1-5	-	CSAGRMGMWGQRDQPQHF	TGCAGTGCTGGGCGGATGGGGATGTGGGGACAGCGGGATCAGCCCCAGCATTTT
TRBV19	-	TRBJ2-3	-	CASSMGYTQYF	TGTGCCAGTAGTATGGGTTATACGCAGTATTTT
TRBV20-1	-	TRBJ1-2	-	CSALDDYGYTF	TGCAGTGCTCTAGATGACTATGGCTACACCTTC
TRBV2	-	TRBJ2-5	-	CASSSQPGETQYF	TGTGCCAGCAGTTCCCAGCCAGGAGAGACCCAGTACTTC
TRBV29-1	-	TRBJ2-7	-	CSVEGGVGEQYF	TGCAGCGTTGAAGGAGGGGTGGGCGAGCAGTACTTC
TRBV12-3/TRBV12-4	-	TRBJ2-2	once	CASSAYRESLFF	TGTGCCAGCAGTGCGTACAGGGAATCGCTGTTTTTT
TRBV7-8	-	TRBJ2-5	-	CASSLRLGGTQYF	TGTGCCAGCAGCTTAAGGCTGGGGGGGACCCAGTACTTC
TRBV4-3	-	TRBJ2-6	once	CASGQEGYGSGANVLTF	TGCGCCAGCGGCCAAGAAGGGTACGGCTCTGGGGCCAACGTCCTGACTTTC
TRBV24-1	TRBD1	TRBJ2-7	-	CATSEGQGAHEQYF	TGTGCCACCAGTGAGGGACAGGGTGCCCACGAGCAGTACTTC
TRBV4-3	-	TRBJ2-2	-	CASSPRFDHGELFF	TGCGCCAGCAGCCCTAGATTTGACCACGGGGAGCTGTTTTTT
TRBV20-1	-	TRBJ2-5	-	CSAGTGPETQYF	TGCAGTGCTGGGACGGGACCGGAGACCCAGTACTTC
TRBV7-2	-	TRBJ2-5	many	CASSLVGGIQETQYF	TGTGCCAGCAGCTTAGTCGGAGGAATCCAAGAGACCCAGTACTTC
TRBV27	-	TRBJ1-2	few	CASSFQGGGYGYTF	TGTGCCAGCAGTTTCCAGGGAGGTGGCTATGGCTACACCTTC
TRBV6-1	TRBD2	TRBJ2-5	once	CASKRGPQETQYF	TGTGCCAGTAAGCGGGGCCCCCAAGAGACCCAGTACTTC
TRBV10-1	-	TRBJ1-2	few	CASSESMVGGYTF	TGCGCCAGCAGTGAGTCGATGGTGGGTGGCTACACCTTC
TRBV7-9	TRBD1	TRBJ1-1	-	CASSFGGQSEAFF	TGTGCCAGCAGCTTTGGGGGACAGTCTGAAGCTTTCTTT